What follows are 24 T cell receptor beta chains derived from one specimen sequenced in a study of post-analysis software for immune sequencing data (dated by TCRdb to between 2014 and 2017). Beyond this particular receptor, the publication reports: Patients showed significantly higher frequencies than controls for roughly 5 TRBV segments, among them TRBV5-6, TRBV5-1 and TRBV20-1.

Libraries were constructed by PCR. Reads for this sample came from an Illumina HiSeq 2500. To reduce PCR and sequencing biases, unique molecular identifiers were incorporated into the TCR beta cDNA libraries. TCRdb's own reprocessing of the public reads used fastp at Q25 and MiXCR and kept productive beta chains. All rows with the same CDR3 protein become a single entry with the most common DNA and genes. The sample table records a few hundred thousand distinct CDR3 sequences; about 40% of these occur just once. The top ten constitute more than 4% of the sample. These TCRs' antigens remain unknown. Sequenced input: blood. These receptors were taken from a girl aged 10 to 17 with multiple sclerosis.

J is TRBJ1-2 and V is TRBV10-3; no firm D call. The V end lost 1 base, the J end lost 2 bases, and 8 bases lay between the germline ends. Germline V gene sequence: CDR1 ENHRY, CDR2 SYGVKD. CDR3 length equals 14 residues. The CDR3 DNA reads as TGTGCCATCAGTGAGTTAAACACAAACTATGGCTACACCTTC. Its protein is CAISELNTNYGYTF.

This clonotype was seen a few times. The rearrangement joins TRBV25-1 to TRBJ2-7, with a tentative D call TRBD2 (6 bases). Trimming took off 4 bases at V and 6 bases at J, with 16 bases between the two ends. The CDR3 runs 14 residues. Germline V gene data show CDR1 as MGHDK and CDR2 as SYGVNS. CDR3 nucleotide sequence: TGTGCCAGCAGTGGGGGGGATTACCCCTCCGAGCAGTACTTC. It yields the protein CASSGGDYPSEQYF.

The chain combines TRBV5-5 with TRBJ1-2; weak D call: TRBD1 (6 bases). Trimming removed 1 base from V and 5 bases from J, with 30 bases in between. Germline assignment: CDR1 SGHKS and CDR2 YYEKEE (reference sequence). The CDR3 contains 20 residues. The CDR3 here is CASSLPLPNREIEELYGYTF. The CDR3, as DNA: TGTGCCAGCAGCTTGCCCCTCCCAAACAGGGAAATAGAGGAGTTATATGGCTACACCTTC.

As regards this clonotype: This may be a read error: a much more frequent sequence differs by one nucleotide. The V and J genes are TRBV24-1 and TRBJ2-1; no definite D call. This CDR3 contains 12 residues. Per germline, CDR1 KGHDR and CDR2 SFDVKD. The CDR3 nucleotides read TGTGCCACCAGTGCCCTTTCGAATGAGCGGTTCTTC. Protein: CATSALSNERFF.

This clonotype appeared many times. The chain combines TRBV15 with TRBJ1-5; the D is unclear. The length of the CDR3 is 14 residues. The V gene lost 0 bases and the J gene lost 4 bases, with 7 bases spanning the gap. CDR1 and CDR2 from the germline V gene are LNHNV and YYDKDF (reference sequence). The CDR3 coding sequence is TGTGCCACCAGCAGAGATTCTGGGAATCAGCCCCAGCATTTT. Amino acid sequence: CATSRDSGNQPQHF. Complete variable domain (other parts from reference TRBV15 and TRBJ1-5): DAMVIQNPRYQVTQFGKPVTLSCSQTLNHNVMYWYQQKSSQAPKLLFHYYDKDFNNEADTPDNFQSRRPNTSFCFLDIRSPGLGDTAMYLCATSRDSGNQPQHFGDGTRLSIL.

This clonotype was detected many times. This chain joins TRBV12-3 or TRBV12-4 and TRBJ2-1; D is uncertain. CDR3 length equals 14 residues. With 1 base removed from V and 2 bases from J, the gap between germline ends came to 6 bases. This CDR3 is CASSLEETYNEQFF. The CDR3 nucleotides read TGTGCCAGCAGTTTAGAGGAGACCTACAATGAGCAGTTCTTC.

The rearrangement uses TRBV5-4 and TRBJ2-7; a possible D gene is TRBD1 (6 bases). The J call may be in error: the DNA end matches TRBJ2-5 better. This CDR3 is built from 14 residues. The V gene's germline CDR1 is SGHNT and CDR2 YYREEE (reference sequence). The CDR3 loop reads CASSLDNREETQYF. The CDR3 region has the DNA TGTGCCAGCAGCTTGGATAACAGGGAAGAGACCCAGTACTTC.

Notes on this clonotype: A read error may be the cause here, since a much bigger clone is one base away. The chain uses TRBV6-5 and TRBJ2-1; TRBD2 is a possible D gene (6 bases). Germline V gene lookup returns CDR1 MNHEY and CDR2 SVGAGI. This CDR3 is built from 15 residues. The CDR3 coding sequence is TGTGCCAGCAGCCCCCGGTCGGGGGAGTACAATGGGCAGTTCTTC. It is translated as CASSPRSGEYNGQFF.

This clonotype appeared many times. The chain combines TRBV29-1 with TRBJ1-4; a weak D match, TRBD1 (5 bases). V was pared by 6 bases and J by 8 bases, with 16 bases between. The CDR3 consists of 13 residues. In germline, CDR1 is SQVTM, CDR2 ANQGSEA. As DNA, the CDR3 is TGCAGCGTCAAAGTGAGGGGCATGGAAAAACTGTTTTTT. Translated: CSVKVRGMEKLFF.

The chain recombines TRBV27 with TRBJ2-5; TRBD2 matches 8 bases. V shed 6 bases and J 11 bases; nucleotides not matched to a gene: 11. The CDR3 runs 13 residues. Germline V CDR1 and CDR2: MNHEY, SMNVEV (reference sequence). The CDR3 protein is CASSPAGEREQYF. CDR3 nucleotide sequence: TGTGCCAGCAGCCCAGCGGGAGAAAGGGAGCAGTACTTC.

The table lists this clonotype with many counts. The chain combines TRBV4-1 with TRBJ2-5; TRBD2 matches 10 bases. CDR3 size: 15 residues. CDR1 and CDR2 (germline): MGHRA, YSYEKL. The trim removed 1 base at V and 5 bases at J, leaving 4 bases unmatched. CDR3 sequence reads: CASSQVGTSVETQYF. In DNA, the CDR3 is TGCGCCAGCAGCCAAGTTGGGACTAGCGTCGAGACCCAGTACTTC.

This clonotype occurred a few times. The chain is built from TRBV20-1 and TRBJ1-5, with 7 positions matching TRBD1. V lost 1 base, J lost 1 base, and 1 base stayed unmatched. The CDR3 is 14 amino acids. CDR1 and CDR2 from the germline V gene are DFQATT and SNEGSKA (reference sequence). In DNA form, the CDR3 reads TGCAGTGCTAGAGTGGGACAGAGCAATCAGCCCCAGCATTTT. Translating gives CSARVGQSNQPQHF.

CDR3 residues: CSARDESQGGEKLFF. DNA of the CDR3: TGCAGTGCTAGAGATGAGAGTCAGGGTGGTGAAAAACTGTTTTTT. The chain has TRBV20-1 and TRBJ1-4, with D possibly being TRBD1 (5 bases). The ends were cut back, 0 bases at V and 7 bases at J, with 15 bases in the middle. Germline loops: CDR1 DFQATT, CDR2 SNEGSKA (reference sequence). The CDR3 contains 15 residues.

This clonotype was recorded many times. The chain employs TRBV5-5 and TRBJ1-2; TRBD1 matches at 9 bases. Germline assignment: CDR1 SGHKS and CDR2 YYEKEE (reference sequence). The CDR3 sequence is 16 residues long. V was clipped by 4 bases and J by 2 bases; unmatched bases: 9. DNA of the CDR3: TGTGCCAGCAGCCCAAATCCGGGACAGGGAAACTATGGCTACACCTTC. Residues: CASSPNPGQGNYGYTF.

Worth noting for this clonotype: A much more abundant neighbour one base away suggests this may be a read error. The chain links TRBV3-1 to TRBJ2-5, with D tentatively TRBD2 (7 bases). Germline CDR1 is LGHDT and CDR2 is YNNKEL (reference sequence). V was trimmed by 1 base and J by 11 bases, leaving 20 bases between them. The CDR3 covers 15 residues. CDR3 loop: CASSQAGGGNNEQYF. Here the CDR3 DNA reads TGTGCCAGCAGCCAAGCGGGCGGGGGCAACAATGAGCAGTACTTC.

At least ten counts were recorded for this clonotype. The chain combines TRBV20-1 with TRBJ1-2, with TRBD1 identical over 12 bases. The CDR3 totals 16 residues. J was trimmed by 7 bases and V by 2 bases; bases with no gene match: 11. Germline assignment: CDR1 DFQATT and CDR2 SNEGSKA (reference sequence). This CDR3 reads CSARPPGTGGAVGYTF. CDR3 bases: TGCAGTGCTAGACCTCCCGGGACAGGGGGCGCGGTTGGCTACACCTTC.

This clonotype has only one observation. The chain recombines TRBV12-3 or TRBV12-4 with TRBJ2-7, with 10 bases aligning to TRBD1. This CDR3 has 14 residues. The junction had 6 bases not matched to a gene; V was cut back by 5 bases and J by 5 bases. CDR3 sequence reads: CASSVTGGLDEQYF. The CDR3 nucleotides are TGTGCCAGCAGTGTGACAGGGGGCTTGGACGAGCAGTACTTC.

In regard to this clonotype: A read error may be the cause here, since a much bigger clone is one base away. The V gene is TRBV12-3 or TRBV12-4, the J gene TRBJ1-5; 7 nucleotides agree with TRBD1. CDR3 length equals 13 residues. CDR3 DNA sequence: TGTGCCAGCAGCTGGGACAGAGATCAGCCCCGGCATTTT. This encodes CASSWDRDQPRHF.

V is TRBV28 and J is TRBJ1-1; perhaps TRBD1 as D (6 bases). Per germline, CDR1 MDHEN and CDR2 SYDVKM. The CDR3 length is 14 residues. V lost 8 bases and J lost 5, with 18 bases in between. This CDR3 is CASSEGRGGTEAFF. Written as DNA, the CDR3 is TGTGCCAGCTCCGAAGGGAGAGGGGGAACTGAAGCTTTCTTT. Combining the CDR3 with reference TRBV28 and TRBJ1-1 gives the whole variable domain DVKVTQSSRYLVKRTGEKVFLECVQDMDHENMFWYRQDPGLGLRLIYFSYDVKMKEKGDIPEGYSVSREKKERFSLILESASTNQTSMYLCASSEGRGGTEAFFGQGTRLTVV.

This clonotype was counted many times. The chain uses TRBV14 and TRBJ2-7, with unresolved D. The CDR3 is 12 amino acids. V gave up 4 bases and J gave up 4 bases, with 8 bases separating them. Germline CDR1 reads SGHDN; CDR2 reads FVKESK. The CDR3 DNA is TGTGCCAGCAGCCGTAGCAGGTACGAGCAGTACTTC. Its translation: CASSRSRYEQYF. Looking up the rest from reference TRBV14 and TRBJ2-7 gives the full variable domain: EAGVTQFPSHSVIEKGQTVTLRCDPISGHDNLYWYRRVMGKEIKFLLHFVKESKQDESGMPNNRFLAERTGGTYSTLKVQPAELEDSGVYFCASSRSRYEQYFGPGTRLTVT.

This clonotype has at least ten counts. The chain couples TRBV15 to TRBJ1-2; D is possibly TRBD1 (6 bases). Per germline, CDR1 LNHNV and CDR2 YYDKDF (reference sequence). The CDR3 spans 15 residues. V was clipped by 2 bases and J by 7 bases, with 17 bases between them. The CDR3 DNA reads as TGTGCCACCAGCAGACCGGGACAAGTTGTCGGTGGCTACACCTTC. This sequence encodes CATSRPGQVVGGYTF. The full variable domain, completed using reference TRBV15 and TRBJ1-2, is DAMVIQNPRYQVTQFGKPVTLSCSQTLNHNVMYWYQQKSSQAPKLLFHYYDKDFNNEADTPDNFQSRRPNTSFCFLDIRSPGLGDTAMYLCATSRPGQVVGGYTFGSGTRLTVV.

This clonotype was detected many times. This chain connects TRBV20-1 to TRBJ1-2; 9 nucleotides agree with TRBD1. J lost 8 bases, V lost 6 bases, and 7 bases had no gene match. Germline V gives CDR1 DFQATT, CDR2 SNEGSKA (reference sequence). The CDR3 covers 12 residues. The CDR3 nucleotides are TGCAGTGCCCTGACAGGGGGAGGAGGCTACACCTTC. Amino acid sequence: CSALTGGGGYTF.

This chain connects TRBV7-2 to TRBJ2-3, with 12 bases identical to TRBD2. V shed 4 bases, J shed 4 bases, and the junction held 3 bases outside the gene matches. Germline assignment: CDR1 SGHTA and CDR2 FQGNSA. The CDR3 has 15 amino acids. The CDR3 DNA reads as TGTGCCAGCAGCTCCGGACTAGCGGGGTCAGATACGCAGTATTTT. This encodes CASSSGLAGSDTQYF. The whole variable domain, remainder taken from reference TRBV7-2 and TRBJ2-3, is GAGVSQSPSNKVTEKGKDVELRCDPISGHTALYWYRQSLGQGLEFLIYFQGNSAPDKSGLPSDRFSAERTGGSVSTLTIQRTQQEDSAVYLCASSSGLAGSDTQYFGPGTRLTVL.

V is TRBV5-1 and J is TRBJ2-5; a weak D match, TRBD1 (7 bases). This CDR3 contains 16 residues. The V gene's germline CDR1 is SGHRS and CDR2 YFSETQ. With 1 base removed from V and 2 bases from J, the gap between germline ends came to 15 bases. Written as DNA, the CDR3 is TGCGCCAGCAGCTTGTTGCAGGGGGGCCGACAAGAGACCCAGTACTTC. Protein sequence: CASSLLQGGRQETQYF.